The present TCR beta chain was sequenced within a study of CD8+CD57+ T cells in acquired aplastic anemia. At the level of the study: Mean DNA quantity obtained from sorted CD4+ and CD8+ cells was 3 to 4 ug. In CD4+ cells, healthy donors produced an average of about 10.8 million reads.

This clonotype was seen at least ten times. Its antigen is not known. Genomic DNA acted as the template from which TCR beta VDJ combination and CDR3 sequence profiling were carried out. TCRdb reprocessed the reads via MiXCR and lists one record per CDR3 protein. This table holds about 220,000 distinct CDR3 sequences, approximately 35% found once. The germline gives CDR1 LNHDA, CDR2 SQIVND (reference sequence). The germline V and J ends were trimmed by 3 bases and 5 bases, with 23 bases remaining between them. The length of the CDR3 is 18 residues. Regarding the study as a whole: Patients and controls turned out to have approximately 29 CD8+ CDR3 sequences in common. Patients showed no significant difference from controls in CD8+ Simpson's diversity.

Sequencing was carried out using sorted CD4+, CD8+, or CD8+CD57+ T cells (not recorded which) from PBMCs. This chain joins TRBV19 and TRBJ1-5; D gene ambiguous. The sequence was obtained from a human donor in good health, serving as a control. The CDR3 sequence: CASSMGWAGGRADQPQHF. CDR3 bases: TGTGCCAGTAGTATGGGATGGGCCGGAGGTAGGGCCGATCAGCCCCAGCATTTT.